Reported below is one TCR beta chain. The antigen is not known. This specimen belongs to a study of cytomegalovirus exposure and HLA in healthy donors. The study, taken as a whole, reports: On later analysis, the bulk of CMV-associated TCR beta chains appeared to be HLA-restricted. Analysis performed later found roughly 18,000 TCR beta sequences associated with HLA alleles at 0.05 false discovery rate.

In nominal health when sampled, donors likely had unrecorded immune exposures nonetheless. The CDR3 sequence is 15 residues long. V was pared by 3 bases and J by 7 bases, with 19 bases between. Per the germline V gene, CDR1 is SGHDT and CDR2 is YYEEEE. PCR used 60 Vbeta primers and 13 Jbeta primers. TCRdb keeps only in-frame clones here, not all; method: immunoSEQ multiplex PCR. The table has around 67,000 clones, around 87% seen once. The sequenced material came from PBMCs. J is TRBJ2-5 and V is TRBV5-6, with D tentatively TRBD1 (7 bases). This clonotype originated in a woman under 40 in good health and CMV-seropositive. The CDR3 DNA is TGTGCCAGCAGCTCCCTCGGCGGGAACAGGGGGACCCAGTACTTC. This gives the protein CASSSLGGNRGTQYF. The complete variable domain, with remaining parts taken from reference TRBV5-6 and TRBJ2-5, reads DAGVTQSPTHLIKTRGQQVTLRCSPKSGHDTVSWYQQALGQGPQFIFQYYEEEERQRGNFPDRFSGHQFPNYSSELNVNALLLGDSALYLCASSSLGGNRGTQYFGPGTRLLVL.